Here is one TCR beta chain with its context. Its target is unknown. This sample was included in a study of response to subunit inactivated influenza vaccine. General observations from the study: The authors put forward the suggestion that each seasonal influenza vaccination may bring in only a limited number of new T cells.

TCRdb reprocessed the RT-PCR reads via MiXCR and lists one record per CDR3 protein. The table has hundreds of thousands of distinct CDR3 sequences, about a fifth seen once. The CDR3 is 13 residues long. With 5 bases removed from V and 4 bases from J, the gap between germline ends came to 12 bases. Germline CDR1 is SGHRS and CDR2 is YFSETQ. This rearrangement joins TRBV5-1 to TRBJ1-1; no firm D call. This receptor was identified in a man aged 50 to 60 who received an inactivated influenza vaccine. The starting material was PBMCs from blood, obtained more than 4 days after vaccination. CDR3 coding DNA: TGCGCCAGCAGGGTAGGGTGGAGCACTGAAGCTTTCTTT. Translated: CASRVGWSTEAFF.